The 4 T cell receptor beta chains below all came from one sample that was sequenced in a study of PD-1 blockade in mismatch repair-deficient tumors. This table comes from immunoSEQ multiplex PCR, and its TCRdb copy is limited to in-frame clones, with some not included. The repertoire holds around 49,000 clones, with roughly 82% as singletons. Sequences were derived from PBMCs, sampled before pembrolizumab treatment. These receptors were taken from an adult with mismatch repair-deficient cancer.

The CDR3, as DNA: TGTGCCAGCAGCGCAGATCCTACAAACACTGAAGCTTTCTTT. Translation gives CASSADPTNTEAFF. V usage is TRBV9 and J usage is TRBJ1-1; D is uncertain. Germline V gives CDR1 SGDLS, CDR2 YYNGEE. The CDR3 runs 14 residues. Between the trimmed V and J ends, which lost 3 bases and 2 bases, there was a span of 11 bases. The full variable domain, rest sourced from reference TRBV9 and TRBJ1-1, is DSGVTQTPKHLITATGQRVTLRCSPRSGDLSVYWYQQSLDQGLQFLIQYYNGEERAKGNILERFSAQQFPDLHSELNLSSLELGDSALYFCASSADPTNTEAFFGQGTRLTVV.

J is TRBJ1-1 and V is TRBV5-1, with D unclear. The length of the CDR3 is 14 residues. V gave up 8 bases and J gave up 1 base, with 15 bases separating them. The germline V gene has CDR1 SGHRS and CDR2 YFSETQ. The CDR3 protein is CASSPGSSNTEAFF. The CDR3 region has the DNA TGCGCCAGTTCACCGGGGTCATCGAACACTGAAGCTTTCTTT.

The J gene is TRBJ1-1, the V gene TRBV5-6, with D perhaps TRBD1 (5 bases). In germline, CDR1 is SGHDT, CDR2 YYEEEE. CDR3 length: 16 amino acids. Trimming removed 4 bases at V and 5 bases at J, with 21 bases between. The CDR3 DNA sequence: TGTGCCAGCAGCCACAATGGGTGGGACGACCGGACTGAAGCTTTCTTT. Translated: CASSHNGWDDRTEAFF. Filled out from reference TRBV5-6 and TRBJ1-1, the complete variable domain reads DAGVTQSPTHLIKTRGQQVTLRCSPKSGHDTVSWYQQALGQGPQFIFQYYEEEERQRGNFPDRFSGHQFPNYSSELNVNALLLGDSALYLCASSHNGWDDRTEAFFGQGTRLTVV.

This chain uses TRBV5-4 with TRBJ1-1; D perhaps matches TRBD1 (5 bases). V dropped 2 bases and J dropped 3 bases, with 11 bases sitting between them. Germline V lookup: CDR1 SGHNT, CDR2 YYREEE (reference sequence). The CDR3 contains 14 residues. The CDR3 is CASSFDWGDTEAFF. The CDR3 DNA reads TGTGCCAGCAGCTTTGATTGGGGGGACACTGAAGCTTTCTTT.